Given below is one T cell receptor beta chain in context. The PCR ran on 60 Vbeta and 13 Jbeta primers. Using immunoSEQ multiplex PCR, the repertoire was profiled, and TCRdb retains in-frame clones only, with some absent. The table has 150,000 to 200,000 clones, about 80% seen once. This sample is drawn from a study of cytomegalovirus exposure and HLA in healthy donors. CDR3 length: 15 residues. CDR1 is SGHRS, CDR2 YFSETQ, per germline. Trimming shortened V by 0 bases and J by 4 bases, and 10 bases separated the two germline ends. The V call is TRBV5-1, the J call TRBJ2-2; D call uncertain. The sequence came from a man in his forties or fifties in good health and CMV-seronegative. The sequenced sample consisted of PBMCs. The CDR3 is CASSLDSPSTGELFF. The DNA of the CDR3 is TGCGCCAGCAGCTTGGACTCCCCTTCCACCGGGGAGCTGTTTTTT.